The entry that follows covers one TCR beta chain sequence. The data derive from a study of blood T cell repertoires in COVID-19. Study as a whole: Some COVID-19 samples were acute and others convalescent; all came from the United States, Italy and Spain. In each case, the material was cDNA or gDNA derived from T cells, B-cell-depleted T cells, or PBMCs.

The CDR3 is 13 residues long. The J segment lost 4 bases and the V segment lost 6 bases, leaving 5 bases of the junction unmatched. Germline values: CDR1 LNHDA, CDR2 SQIVND (reference sequence). Produced via immunoSEQ multiplex PCR; TCRdb's table is partial and in-frame only. The table shows just under 350,000 clones, with about 83% occurring only once. The gene calls are TRBV19 and TRBJ2-7; 8 bases map to TRBD2. Sequencing was performed on peripheral blood. This receptor was identified in a young man with active or convalescent COVID-19. The CDR3 is CASRGGGGYEQYF. The CDR3 DNA sequence: TGTGCCAGTAGGGGTGGCGGGGGGTACGAGCAGTACTTC.